The 30 T cell receptor beta chains presented below share a single source sample, sequenced in a study of memory CD4+ T cells and cytomegalovirus serostatus. Single viable CD3+CD4+CD8-CD45RO+ cells were sorted as the memory CD4+ T cells. The protocol was immunoSEQ multiplex PCR, while the TCRdb copy is restricted to in-frame clones and leaves out a portion. The sample contains about 53,000 clones, about 81% of which appear only once. The sequenced sample consisted of memory CD4+ T cells from blood. The origin of the receptors is an adult in good health and CMV-seronegative.

The genes are TRBV28 and TRBJ2-5, with 15 bases that match TRBD2. CDR1 MDHEN and CDR2 SYDVKM come from the germline V gene. CDR3 length: 16 residues. The junction had 6 bases not matched to a gene; V was cut back by 3 bases and J by 7 bases. CDR3 nucleotides: TGTGCCAGCAGTTTCGGACTAGCGGGAGGGAAACGGACCCAGTACTTC. The encoded protein is CASSFGLAGGKRTQYF.

V and J are TRBV14 and TRBJ1-3; D is unclear. V shed 0 bases and J shed 3 bases, with 12 bases lying between them. The CDR3 is 16 amino acids. Per germline, CDR1 SGHDN and CDR2 FVKESK. The CDR3 nucleotides read TGTGCCAGCAGCCAAGAGATGGGCTTGGTTGGAAACACCATATATTTT. This sequence encodes CASSQEMGLVGNTIYF.

J is TRBJ1-2 and V is TRBV2, with a possible D match to TRBD1 (5 bases). CDR1 is SNHLY and CDR2 is FYNNEI in the germline V gene. This CDR3 spans 13 amino acids. Trimming stripped 7 bases from V and 3 bases from J, with 12 bases between. DNA of the CDR3: TGTGCCAGCACGAGCGGGGCCCACTATGGCTACACCTTC. Its translation is CASTSGAHYGYTF.

This clone appeared a few times. The chain joins TRBV28 to TRBJ1-5; D call uncertain. Trimming left V 3 bases short and J 4 bases short, with 7 bases between. The CDR3 sequence is 13 residues long. Per the germline V gene, CDR1 is MDHEN and CDR2 is SYDVKM. The CDR3 DNA reads as TGTGCCAGCAGTTTCCCAGAAAATCAGCCCCAGCATTTT. Translating it yields CASSFPENQPQHF.

For this clone: This sample also contains other DNA sequences that code for the same CDR3. V is TRBV11-2 and J is TRBJ2-1; TRBD1 is a possible D gene (5 bases). Germline lookup yields CDR1 SGHAT and CDR2 FQNNGV. V shed 3 bases and J shed 5 bases, with 5 bases lying between them. This CDR3 is 12 amino acids long. The CDR3 reads CASSLTDNEQFF. Written as DNA, the CDR3 is TGTGCCAGCAGCTTGACAGACAATGAGCAGTTCTTC.

The chain carries TRBV11-2 and TRBJ2-5, with 8 positions matching TRBD1. J was trimmed by 5 bases and V by 4 bases; bases with no gene match: 18. Germline V gene data show CDR1 as SGHAT and CDR2 as FQNNGV. The CDR3 covers 18 residues. The DNA for the CDR3 is TGTGCCAGCAGCTCCAAAAGGGACGGACAGGGTAGATTTGAGACCCAGTACTTC. Translating gives CASSSKRDGQGRFETQYF.

The chain couples TRBV7-2 to TRBJ2-7; 8 positions match TRBD2. The junction had 14 bases not matched to a gene; V was cut back by 9 bases and J by 4 bases. This CDR3 region has 15 residues. Germline CDR1 reads SGHTA; CDR2 reads FQGNSA. In nucleotides, the CDR3 is TGTGCCAGTTTAAACGGGGGGGGAAGGGGTTACGAGCAGTACTTC. This codes for CASLNGGGRGYEQYF.

The chain combines TRBV7-6 with TRBJ2-3; 9 bases are shared with TRBD2. Germline V gives CDR1 SGHVS, CDR2 FNYEAQ. V shed 5 bases, J shed 0 bases, and the junction held 6 bases outside the gene matches. The CDR3 loop spans 16 amino acids. This CDR3 is CASSPRTSASTDTQYF. The CDR3 DNA follows: TGTGCCAGCAGCCCCCGGACTAGCGCGAGCACAGATACGCAGTATTTT.

This clone was observed a handful of times. This rearrangement joins TRBV5-1 to TRBJ2-3, with 9 bases identical to TRBD2. CDR1 and CDR2 from the germline V gene are SGHRS and YFSETQ. The J segment lost 2 bases and the V segment lost 1 base, leaving 11 bases of the junction unmatched. The length of the CDR3 is 18 residues. This chain's CDR3 is CASSLKASSGITTDTQYF. DNA of the CDR3: TGCGCCAGCAGCTTGAAAGCGTCTAGCGGGATAACCACAGATACGCAGTATTTT.

This clone is a singleton in its sample. The chain employs TRBV5-6 and TRBJ1-2; 8 positions match TRBD1. Germline CDR1 and CDR2: SGHDT and YYEEEE. CDR3 length: 15 residues. The V segment lost 0 bases and the J segment 7 bases; nucleotides outside the gene matches: 8. The CDR3 nucleotides read TGTGCCAGCAGCTTGGCCGCAGGGGGCGCGTTTGGCTACACCTTC. Amino acids: CASSLAAGGAFGYTF.

V gene TRBV6-1 combines with J gene TRBJ1-5; no firm D call. The length of the CDR3 is 14 residues. V shed 6 bases and J shed 0 bases, with 9 bases lying between them. Germline V gives CDR1 MNHNS, CDR2 SASEGT. DNA for the CDR3: TGTGCCAGCAGACCAGCAGTTAGCAATCAGCCCCAGCATTTT. This sequence encodes CASRPAVSNQPQHF.

V is TRBV6-4 and J is TRBJ2-3; the match to TRBD1 covers 7 bases. This CDR3 contains 13 residues. The V gene end was trimmed by 5 bases and the J gene end by 5 bases; junction bases not matched to a gene: 4. From germline, CDR1 is MRHNA and CDR2 SNTAGT. The CDR3 reads CASSSNRGDTQYF. Here the CDR3 DNA reads TGTGCCAGCAGTTCAAACAGGGGAGATACGCAGTATTTT.

In the case of this clone: One end of the junction is discordant with germline, which a read error may explain. The rearrangement joins TRBV5-4 to TRBJ1-1; weak D call: TRBD1 (6 bases). Germline lookup yields CDR1 SGHNT and CDR2 YYREEE (reference sequence). This CDR3 is built from 15 residues. The CDR3 is CTSSLGQKTTTEAFF. The CDR3 nucleotides are TGTACCAGCAGCCTAGGACAGAAAACGACGACTGAAGCTTTCTTT.

This clone appeared once. CDR3 sequence (DNA): TGTGCCAGCACCCCCGGGCGGAACTACAATGAGCAGTTCTTC. Translation gives CASTPGRNYNEQFF. The chain is built from TRBV2 and TRBJ2-1; D gene ambiguous. Germline CDR1 and CDR2: SNHLY and FYNNEI. The CDR3 loop spans 14 amino acids. The V gene lost 7 bases and the J gene lost 3 bases, with 13 bases spanning the gap. Combining the CDR3 with reference TRBV2 and TRBJ2-1 gives the whole variable domain EPEVTQTPSHQVTQMGQEVILRCVPISNHLYFYWYRQILGQKVEFLVSFYNNEISEKSEIFDDQFSVERPDGSNFTLKIRSTKLEDSAMYFCASTPGRNYNEQFFGPGTRLTVL.

V is TRBV4-1 and J is TRBJ2-3, with 14 nucleotides matching TRBD2. Germline assignment: CDR1 MGHRA and CDR2 YSYEKL. The CDR3 length is 18 residues. Losses at the gene ends were 1 base for V and 6 bases for J; bases not matched to a gene: 9. The CDR3 region is CASSQVRGLAGVSDTQYF. The CDR3 DNA reads as TGCGCCAGCAGCCAAGTCAGGGGACTAGCGGGGGTCTCGGATACGCAGTATTTT.

V usage is TRBV7-3 and J usage is TRBJ1-4; TRBD1 matches 8 bases. The CDR3 extends over 17 amino acids. Losses at the gene ends were 5 bases for V and 1 base for J; bases not matched to a gene: 9. Germline values: CDR1 SGHTA, CDR2 FQGTGA. The CDR3 nucleotides read TGTGCCAGCAGCGGAATCAGGGGGCAGGGAACTAATGAAAAACTGTTTTTT. It yields the protein CASSGIRGQGTNEKLFF. The variable domain in full, with the rest retrieved from reference TRBV7-3 and TRBJ1-4, is GAGVSQTPSNKVTEKGKYVELRCDPISGHTALYWYRQSLGQGPEFLIYFQGTGAADDSGLPNDRFFAVRPEGSVSTLKIQRTERGDSAVYLCASSGIRGQGTNEKLFFGSGTQLSVL.

V and J are TRBV7-6 and TRBJ2-5; TRBD2 matches 8 bases. V lost 4 bases and J lost 5; bases outside the gene matches: 6. This CDR3 has 14 amino acids. The germline CDR1 and CDR2 sequences are SGHVS and FNYEAQ. CDR3 amino acids: CASSSMTSVETQYF. The DNA of the CDR3 is TGTGCCAGCAGCTCGATGACTAGCGTCGAGACCCAGTACTTC.

The chain employs TRBV28 and TRBJ1-6; 7 nucleotides match TRBD1. This CDR3 is built from 19 residues. From germline, CDR1 is MDHEN and CDR2 SYDVKM. After removal of 5 bases from V and 6 bases from J, the junction contained 19 bases not matched to a gene. In DNA form, the CDR3 reads TGTGCCAGCAGTCCTAAGACAGGGATTCTAGCTTGGGCTAATTCACCCCTCCACTTT. Its translation is CASSPKTGILAWANSPLHF.

The chain links TRBV5-1 to TRBJ2-2; perhaps TRBD2 as D (5 bases). V shed 0 bases and J shed 2 bases, with 17 bases lying between them. This CDR3 is built from 18 residues. Looked up from germline, CDR1 is SGHRS and CDR2 is YFSETQ. CDR3 sequence: CASSLGFWQAGNTGELFF. CDR3 in DNA: TGCGCCAGCAGCTTGGGTTTCTGGCAGGCGGGCAACACCGGGGAGCTGTTTTTT.

Of note for this clone: One end of the junction is discordant with germline, which a read error may explain. The rearrangement links TRBV6-1 to TRBJ2-7; TRBD1 agrees at 12 bases. Per the germline V gene, CDR1 is MNHNS and CDR2 is SASEGT. There are 15 residues in the CDR3. CDR3 bases: TGTGCCAGCAGGGAAGGGACAGGGGGCGGGAGCGAGCAGTACTTC. Amino acids: CASREGTGGGSEQYF.

This clone was found once. J is TRBJ2-7 and V is TRBV5-4; 9 bases agree with TRBD1. This CDR3 is built from 16 residues. Germline V lookup: CDR1 SGHNT, CDR2 YYREEE (reference sequence). V dropped 0 bases and J dropped 5; count of bases not matched to a gene: 9. The CDR3 spells CASSLGAGTGSHEQYF. CDR3 coding DNA: TGTGCCAGCAGCTTGGGGGCCGGGACAGGGAGCCACGAGCAGTACTTC.

The chain is built from TRBV10-3 and TRBJ1-2; D remains ambiguous. This CDR3 has 15 amino acids. CDR1 and CDR2 from the germline V gene are ENHRY and SYGVKD. With 4 bases removed from V and 2 bases from J, the gap between germline ends came to 14 bases. The CDR3 region is CAISGGQAQNYGYTF. Written as DNA, the CDR3 is TGTGCCATCAGTGGTGGGCAAGCCCAAAACTATGGCTACACCTTC.

V is TRBV5-4 and J is TRBJ2-1; 9 bases align to TRBD2. CDR1 is SGHNT, CDR2 YYREEE, per germline (reference sequence). The CDR3 has 15 amino acids. Trimming removed 0 bases from V and 4 bases from J; junction bases left unmatched: 2. The CDR3 is CASSLVLAGYNEQFF. CDR3 DNA: TGTGCCAGCAGCTTGGTCCTAGCGGGGTACAATGAGCAGTTCTTC.

This rearrangement joins TRBV10-2 to TRBJ1-5, with a weak D call TRBD1 (6 bases). The CDR3 contains 14 residues. The V gene lost 6 bases and the J gene lost 3 bases, with 12 bases spanning the gap. The germline CDR1 and CDR2 sequences are WSHSY and SAAADI. The CDR3: CASRITGINQPQHF. The CDR3 nucleotides are TGCGCCAGCAGAATAACAGGGATCAATCAGCCCCAGCATTTT.

This CDR3 is CSVEDRAGGHSYEQYF. CDR3 DNA: TGCAGCGTTGAAGATCGGGCGGGAGGCCACTCCTACGAGCAGTACTTC. The V call is TRBV29-1, the J call TRBJ2-7, with TRBD2 matching over 8 bases. With V trimmed by 0 bases and J by 0 bases, 7 bases remained unmatched. CDR3 size: 16 residues. Per the germline V gene, CDR1 is SQVTM and CDR2 is ANQGSEA.

The chain combines TRBV7-3 with TRBJ2-1; TRBD1 matches 10 bases. The CDR3 is 17 amino acids. Germline values: CDR1 SGHTA, CDR2 FQGTGA. Trimming took 2 bases from V and 6 from J; bases not matched to a gene: 10. Here the CDR3 DNA reads TGTGCCAGCAGCTTACGGGGGACAGGGGACAGAGGCAATGAGCAGTTCTTC. Protein: CASSLRGTGDRGNEQFF. Looking up the rest from reference TRBV7-3 and TRBJ2-1 gives the full variable domain: GAGVSQTPSNKVTEKGKYVELRCDPISGHTALYWYRQSLGQGPEFLIYFQGTGAADDSGLPNDRFFAVRPEGSVSTLKIQRTERGDSAVYLCASSLRGTGDRGNEQFFGPGTRLTVL.

Details on this clone: Other DNA sequences in this specimen translate into the identical CDR3. This rearrangement joins TRBV30 to TRBJ1-4; TRBD1 is a possible D gene (6 bases). CDR3 length: 15 amino acids. Trimming stripped 5 bases from V and 0 bases from J, with 13 bases between. Germline V lookup: CDR1 GTSNPN, CDR2 SVGIG (reference sequence). The CDR3 protein is CAWATPGATNEKLFF. CDR3 sequence (DNA): TGTGCCTGGGCGACGCCAGGGGCAACTAATGAAAAACTGTTTTTT.

This rearrangement joins TRBV5-6 to TRBJ2-5; 8 bases fit TRBD1. The ends lost 0 bases at V and 5 bases at J; junction bases unmatched: 6. The CDR3 contains 15 residues. CDR1 SGHDT and CDR2 YYEEEE come from the germline V gene. In DNA form, the CDR3 reads TGTGCCAGCAGCTTGGGGGAGGCAGGGGGCGAGACCCAGTACTTC. Translation gives CASSLGEAGGETQYF.

The V and J genes are TRBV5-1 and TRBJ1-1; tentatively, D is TRBD1 (5 bases). V was pared by 0 bases and J by 10 bases, with 10 bases between. CDR3 length: 12 residues. CDR1 and CDR2 (germline): SGHRS, YFSETQ. CDR3 amino acids: CASSLVGEGAFF. As DNA, the CDR3 is TGCGCCAGCAGCTTGGTAGGGGAGGGAGCTTTCTTT.

The rearrangement joins TRBV6-4 to TRBJ2-3; no clear D. The germline V and J ends were trimmed by 0 bases and 2 bases, with 3 bases remaining between them. The germline gives CDR1 MRHNA, CDR2 SNTAGT. The CDR3 runs to 13 residues. The CDR3 sequence is CASSDSATDTQYF. CDR3 sequence (DNA): TGTGCCAGCAGTGACTCCGCCACAGATACGCAGTATTTT.